A selection of T cell receptor beta chains follows, all from one sample in a study of blood T cell repertoires in COVID-19. Method: immunoSEQ multiplex PCR; TCRdb's copy keeps in-frame clones and lacks some. The table lists approximately 150,000 clones, 70% to 90% of them singletons, with about 2.6% in the top ten. Sequenced sample: peripheral blood. The receptors come from a human donor with acute or convalescent COVID-19. The donor label of this sample is uncertain. The CDR3 runs from the conserved cysteine through the conserved F or W.

j_gene: TRBJ1-2; v_gene: TRBV4-1; CDR3aa: CASSQASYGYTF
j_gene: TRBJ1-1; v_gene: TRBV6-5; CDR3aa: CASRFGRGYTEAFF
j_gene: TRBJ1-2; v_gene: TRBV6-2/TRBV6-3; CDR3aa: CASSLGGGGYTF
j_gene: TRBJ2-5; v_gene: TRBV28; CDR3aa: CASSFRFQETQYF
j_gene: TRBJ2-6; v_gene: TRBV29-1; CDR3aa: CSVGTLGANVLTF
j_gene: TRBJ2-1; v_gene: TRBV11-2; CDR3aa: CASSETVLVVDEQFF
j_gene: TRBJ2-7; v_gene: TRBV6-6; CDR3aa: CASRYTEEQYF
j_gene: TRBJ2-1; v_gene: TRBV20-1; CDR3aa: CSATYFGEQFF
j_gene: TRBJ2-3; v_gene: TRBV6-4; CDR3aa: CASSEGLAGGPDTQYF
j_gene: TRBJ1-2; v_gene: TRBV6-5; CDR3aa: CASSFDRGDGYTF
j_gene: TRBJ1-4; v_gene: TRBV18; CDR3aa: CASSPPAGLEEKLFF
j_gene: TRBJ2-5; v_gene: TRBV28; CDR3aa: CASRPTSGEETQYF
j_gene: TRBJ1-2; v_gene: TRBV18; CDR3aa: CASSPIQGASNYGYTF
j_gene: TRBJ2-3; v_gene: TRBV25-1; CDR3aa: CASRTSGGPRLTQYF
j_gene: TRBJ1-2; v_gene: TRBV6-5; CDR3aa: CASSHGEVFRGYTF
j_gene: TRBJ1-2; v_gene: TRBV30; CDR3aa: CAWSKTGGGGGYTF
j_gene: TRBJ2-1; v_gene: TRBV7-9; CDR3aa: CASSLVSVNEQFF
j_gene: TRBJ2-1; v_gene: TRBV7-2; CDR3aa: CASSSRLAGGPNEQFF
j_gene: TRBJ2-7; v_gene: TRBV29-1; CDR3aa: CSVFSDSRLYEQYF
j_gene: TRBJ2-7; v_gene: TRBV27; CDR3aa: CASSFSSTGPRGLSSYEQYF
j_gene: TRBJ2-1; v_gene: TRBV7-2; CDR3aa: CASSLASAGNANEQFF
j_gene: TRBJ2-3; v_gene: TRBV2; CDR3aa: CASRVGTSGRNTDTQYF
j_gene: TRBJ2-5; v_gene: TRBV7-7; CDR3aa: CASSQGGPGTQYF
j_gene: TRBJ1-5; v_gene: TRBV27; CDR3aa: CASSPARTGSGNQPQHF
j_gene: TRBJ1-1; v_gene: TRBV6-6; CDR3aa: CASSYQANTEAFF
j_gene: TRBJ1-5; v_gene: TRBV10-3; CDR3aa: CAISESDPGTYDSNQPQHF
j_gene: TRBJ2-7; v_gene: TRBV4-1; CDR3aa: CASSRGVAGVGYEQYF
j_gene: TRBJ1-5; v_gene: TRBV24-1; CDR3aa: CATSESVPGGTQPQHF
j_gene: TRBJ2-5; v_gene: TRBV2; CDR3aa: CASSQDRGRSETQYF
j_gene: TRBJ2-1; v_gene: TRBV4-1; CDR3aa: CASSRLTGGDKGNEQFF
j_gene: TRBJ2-3; v_gene: TRBV19; CDR3aa: CASSIVQGPDTQYF
j_gene: TRBJ1-2; v_gene: TRBV23-1; CDR3aa: CARDNRDRAPFNYGYTF
j_gene: TRBJ2-2; v_gene: TRBV7-3; CDR3aa: CASSLNPSGRANTGELFF
j_gene: TRBJ1-1; v_gene: TRBV29-1; CDR3aa: CSTWDREGTEAFF
j_gene: TRBJ2-3; v_gene: TRBV10-1; CDR3aa: CATLLDRRTDTQYF
j_gene: TRBJ1-3; v_gene: TRBV7-3; CDR3aa: CASSSQPGNTIYF
j_gene: TRBJ1-2; v_gene: TRBV28; CDR3aa: CASNPTGTGGYTF
j_gene: TRBJ2-3; v_gene: TRBV6-5; CDR3aa: CASSYSILLAGAQYF
j_gene: TRBJ1-6; v_gene: TRBV2; CDR3aa: CASTSGMGSYNSPLHF
j_gene: TRBJ2-5; v_gene: TRBV5-1; CDR3aa: CASSPNSGWETQYF
j_gene: TRBJ2-4; v_gene: TRBV6-1; CDR3aa: CASSEIRTAIQYF
j_gene: TRBJ1-3; v_gene: TRBV29-1; CDR3aa: CSVERQDISGNTIYF